The TCR beta chain described here comes from a study of response to subunit inactivated influenza vaccine. Broader study findings: Seasonal influenza vaccination, on each occasion, was suggested by the authors to recruit few new T cells.

MiXCR, run by TCRdb on the RT-PCR reads, gives a single entry per CDR3 protein. The sample has roughly 700,000 distinct CDR3 sequences; 15% to 19% are singletons. Between the trimmed V and J ends, which lost 5 bases and 3 bases, there was a span of 14 bases. Germline-derived CDR1 and CDR2 are SEHNR and FQNEAQ (reference sequence). The CDR3 loop spans 14 amino acids. This clonotype showed up just a few times. Its antigen is currently unknown. The source was PBMCs from blood, collected less than 13 days after vaccination. J is TRBJ2-7 and V is TRBV7-9; a possible D gene is TRBD2 (6 bases). The source is a man aged 45 to 65 who received an inactivated influenza vaccine. CDR3 protein: CASSAGGVDYEQYF. Written as DNA, the CDR3 is TGTGCCAGCAGCGCTGGCGGGGTCGACTACGAGCAGTACTTC.